This T cell receptor (beta chain) was documented in a study of shared clonotypes between healthy human individuals. The naive CD8 population came from CD45RO-negative cells selected for CCR7, without terminally differentiated effector memory CD45RA+ cells. Produced via immunoSEQ multiplex PCR; TCRdb's table is partial and in-frame only. The profile covers some 2.1 million clones, with approximately 94% appearing a single time and more than 0.95% taken by the ten largest. CDR1 is SGDLS and CDR2 is YYNGEE in the germline V gene. The CDR3 loop spans 13 amino acids. After removal of 4 bases from V and 5 bases from J, the junction contained 4 bases not matched to a gene.

Sequencing was performed on naive CD8+ T cells sorted from blood. The genes are TRBV9 and TRBJ1-1, with 8 nucleotides matching TRBD1. The sequence came from a man in his late teens or twenties in good health. CDR3 loop: CASSSGGRTEAFF. In DNA, the CDR3 is TGTGCCAGCAGCTCAGGGGGCCGGACTGAAGCTTTCTTT.